Only a few counts were recorded for the clone carrying this T cell receptor (beta chain). Its antigen remains unidentified. TCRdb redid the calling of the RT-PCR reads with MiXCR, one entry per CDR3 protein. There are under 800,000 distinct CDR3 sequences in the sample; approximately 13% occur only once, and less than 9% lies in the top ten. CDR1 and CDR2 from the germline V gene are SEHNR and FQNEAQ (reference sequence). The V and J ends lost 1 base and 7 bases, in that order; junction bases with no gene match: 8. This CDR3 has 15 amino acids. The sample originates from a study of response to subunit inactivated influenza vaccine. Findings of the study overall: After each seasonal influenza vaccination, few new T cells are recruited, the authors suggested.

V is TRBV7-9 and J is TRBJ2-7, with 9 bases aligning to TRBD1. The input for sequencing was PBMCs from blood, taken 14 days before vaccination. The clonotype originates from a man aged 45-65 years who received an inactivated influenza vaccine. Written as DNA, the CDR3 is TGTGCCAGCAGCTTAGGAAGGGACAGGGCGGAAGAGCAGTACTTC. It encodes CASSLGRDRAEEQYF.